This is a list of T cell receptor beta chains from one sample in a study of cytomegalovirus exposure and HLA in healthy donors. Sequenced by immunoSEQ multiplex PCR; TCRdb stores in-frame clones only, minus some. The profile shows approximately 170,000 clones, over 60% of them singletons. The sample taken for sequencing was PBMCs. These TCRs come from a girl under 18 in good health and CMV-seronegative. Each CDR3 is given with its conserved first and last residue. Fields, in order: D gene, J gene, clone size, V gene, CDR3 DNA, CDR3 protein. The D gene is left open where the match is weak. Only some rows state a clone size, as once, few, many or a class for expanded clones.

TRBD1,TRBJ2-7,.,TRBV7-9,TGTGCCAGCAGCTCTAGGGCGGAACAGGGGGCCGGCGAGCAGTACTTC,CASSSRAEQGAGEQYF
TRBD1,TRBJ1-4,.,TRBV5-1,TGCGCCAGCAGCTTCCTTAGACAGGGCGCAGATGAAAAACTGTTTTTT,CASSFLRQGADEKLFF
TRBD1,TRBJ2-7,once,TRBV11-3,TGTGCCAGCAGCCCCTCTATGACAGGGGGCGAGCAGTACTTC,CASSPSMTGGEQYF
TRBD1,TRBJ1-2,few,TRBV15,TGTGCCACCAGCTTTGGGGGGGACAGGAGTGGCTACACCTTC,CATSFGGDRSGYTF
.,TRBJ1-2,.,TRBV6-5,TGTGCCAGCAGTAATCCGCGGATATTGTGGGATGGCTACACCTTC,CASSNPRILWDGYTF
.,TRBJ2-3,once,TRBV6-1,TGTGCCGGCCCGAGGGATACGCAGTATTTT,CAGPRDTQYF
.,TRBJ2-3,.,TRBV15,TGTGCCACCAGCCACCGGACGTCCGCGGGGGATACGCAGTATTTT,CATSHRTSAGDTQYF
.,TRBJ1-3,once,TRBV10-3,TGTGCCATCAGTGAGTCCATTGCCAGGGATGCTGGAAACACCATATATTTT,CAISESIARDAGNTIYF
TRBD2,TRBJ2-3,.,TRBV30,TGTGCCTGGAGCCCCGGGACTAGCGGGGCTAACACAGATACGCAGTATTTT,CAWSPGTSGANTDTQYF
TRBD1,TRBJ1-6,.,TRBV19,TGTGCCAGTAGTATGGGCCAGGGGGCAGGAACACCCCTCCACTTT,CASSMGQGAGTPLHF
.,TRBJ1-1,.,TRBV10-1,TGCGCCAGCAGTCAAACAGGGTTGGTGAACACTGAAGCTTTCTTT,CASSQTGLVNTEAFF
TRBD1,TRBJ2-7,.,TRBV27,TGTGCCAGCAGTTCAGGGGGCGCGAGTTCCTACGAGCAGTACTTC,CASSSGGASSYEQYF
.,TRBJ1-4,few,TRBV5-5,TGTGCCAGCAGATTACAGGCGACTAATGAAAAACTGTTTTTT,CASRLQATNEKLFF
TRBD1,TRBJ1-2,.,TRBV30,TGTGCCTGGAGTGTAGGCCAGGGGGATGGCTACACCTTC,CAWSVGQGDGYTF
TRBD1,TRBJ2-5,once,TRBV9,TGTGCCAGCAGCGACCTAGACAGGGGATTCGGAGAGACCCAGTACTTC,CASSDLDRGFGETQYF
TRBD1,TRBJ1-4,.,TRBV7-6,TGTGCCAGCAGCTCGGGGGTGGGGACAGATGAAAAACTGTTTTTT,CASSSGVGTDEKLFF
TRBD1,TRBJ1-2,.,TRBV4-1,TGCGCCAGCAGCCCTGGACAGGGGTTTAACTATGGCTACACCTTC,CASSPGQGFNYGYTF
.,TRBJ2-2,.,TRBV14,TGTGCCAGCAGCCAAGGAGCCGGGGAGCTGTTTTTT,CASSQGAGELFF
TRBD1,TRBJ1-1,.,TRBV14,TGTGCCAGCAGTCAGAGGGACAGCGAAGCTTTCTTT,CASSQRDSEAFF
.,TRBJ1-1,.,TRBV10-3,TGTGCCATCAGTGGAATGGCGGGGGGGGCTGAAGCTTTCTTT,CAISGMAGGAEAFF
TRBD1,TRBJ1-4,few,TRBV7-9,TGTGCCAGCAGCTCAGACGGGACAGGGGAATACGGATCTGAAAAACTGTTTTTT,CASSSDGTGEYGSEKLFF
TRBD1,TRBJ1-6,.,TRBV2,TGTGCCAGGGCAAAGACAGGGGGTTCACCCCTCCACTTT,CARAKTGGSPLHF
.,TRBJ2-7,.,TRBV5-1,TGCGCCAGCAGCTTGACAACAGGCGACTACGAGCAGTACTTC,CASSLTTGDYEQYF
.,TRBJ1-1,.,TRBV5-1,TGCGCCAGCAGCTTGGGGGTGGGGGGGCGCGAGGTCACTGAAGCTTTCTTT,CASSLGVGGREVTEAFF
TRBD1,TRBJ2-7,.,TRBV6-1,TGTGCCAGCAGTAGACAGGGGGAAGACAACGAGCAGTACTTC,CASSRQGEDNEQYF
TRBD1,TRBJ2-2,.,TRBV6-5,TGTGCCAGCAGACAGGGGGGCCTCACCGGGGAGCTGTTTTTT,CASRQGGLTGELFF
.,TRBJ2-7,.,TRBV18,TGTGCCAGCTCCCAACCAGCAGGGTTCGTTCGCGAGCAGTACTTC,CASSQPAGFVREQYF
.,TRBJ1-1,.,TRBV6-5,TGTGCCAGCAGTTACTTCGGGGTCACTGAAGCTTTCTTT,CASSYFGVTEAFF
.,TRBJ2-7,.,TRBV6-1,TGTGCCAGCAGTGAAGTAGGGGGACCCTACGAGCAGTACTTC,CASSEVGGPYEQYF
TRBD2,TRBJ2-2,.,TRBV11-3,TGTGCCAGCTCGGCGGGGGGGCTGTCCGGGGAGCTGTTTTTT,CASSAGGLSGELFF
.,TRBJ2-7,.,TRBV7-9,TGTGCCAGCAGCCTTCCCTCCAGCTACGAGCAGTACTTC,CASSLPSSYEQYF
TRBD1,TRBJ2-7,.,TRBV2,TGTGCCAGCAGTGCCTTGGGCAGGGGGAGCTACGAGCAGTACTTC,CASSALGRGSYEQYF
TRBD1,TRBJ2-7,.,TRBV7-3,TGTGCCAGCAGCTTGAGGGGACAGCTCGAGCAGTACTTC,CASSLRGQLEQYF
.,TRBJ1-4,few,TRBV25-1,TGTGCCAGCTCAAGGAAACAGATCCCAGCAACTAATGAAAAACTGTTTTTT,CASSRKQIPATNEKLFF
.,TRBJ1-2,.,TRBV2,TGTGCCAGCAGGTGGGGCCCGGACTATGGCTACACCTTC,CASRWGPDYGYTF
.,TRBJ2-1,once,TRBV10-3,TGTGCCATCCGTAATAGGGGTGATGAGCAGTTCTTC,CAIRNRGDEQFF
TRBD1,TRBJ1-5,.,TRBV19,TGTGCCAGTAGTATTTGGGGACAGGGCGATCAGCCCCAGCATTTT,CASSIWGQGDQPQHF
.,TRBJ1-6,.,TRBV5-6,TGTGCCAGCAGCAGCGGAGGGAATTCACCCCTCCACTTT,CASSSGGNSPLHF
TRBD1,TRBJ2-5,.,TRBV9,TGTGCCAGCAGCGCCCGGGACAGGGGTATATGGGAGACCCAGTACTTC,CASSARDRGIWETQYF
.,TRBJ1-3,.,TRBV20-1,TGCAGCCAACAGAGTCGAAACACCATATATTTT,CSQQSRNTIYF